A selection of T cell receptor beta chains follows, all from one sample in a study of Tregs in tolerant kidney transplant recipients. Data came from immunoSEQ multiplex PCR; TCRdb stores just in-frame clones and leaves some out. The sample carries tens of thousands of clones, roughly 84% recorded once. The sequenced sample was CD4+ T cells from blood. All receptors derive from a human donor in good health. Both conserved end residues are part of each CDR3. The D gene is left open where the match is weak. Clone size is given for some rows only: seen once, a few or many times, or a class if the clone is expanded.

D gene: NA
V gene: TRBV19
J gene: TRBJ1-2
clone size: NA
CDR3 DNA: TGTGCCAGCAGCACCTCCCCGGGGGATGGCTACACCTTC
CDR3 protein: CASSTSPGDGYTF

D gene: NA
V gene: TRBV30
J gene: TRBJ2-3
clone size: NA
CDR3 DNA: TGTGCCTGGGGGCGAGACGGACAGTGGGATACGCAGTATTTT
CDR3 protein: CAWGRDGQWDTQYF

D gene: TRBD1
V gene: TRBV18
J gene: TRBJ2-7
clone size: NA
CDR3 DNA: TGTGCCAGCTCAAAAATTACTGGGACAGGGGGTTACTCCTACGAGCAGTACTTC
CDR3 protein: CASSKITGTGGYSYEQYF

D gene: NA
V gene: TRBV30
J gene: TRBJ1-2
clone size: NA
CDR3 DNA: TGTGCCTGGAGGACAGGCCGAAACTATGGCTACACCTTC
CDR3 protein: CAWRTGRNYGYTF

D gene: NA
V gene: TRBV11-3
J gene: TRBJ2-2
clone size: NA
CDR3 DNA: TGTGCCAGCAGCTTAGTAGCGACCAACACCGGGGAGCTGTTTTTT
CDR3 protein: CASSLVATNTGELFF

D gene: NA
V gene: TRBV18
J gene: TRBJ2-1
clone size: NA
CDR3 DNA: TGTGCCAGCTCACCACTCCCTGGGGGGCCTTCCTACAATGAGCAGTTCTTC
CDR3 protein: CASSPLPGGPSYNEQFF

D gene: NA
V gene: TRBV4-2
J gene: TRBJ2-3
clone size: NA
CDR3 DNA: TGTGCCAGCAGCCAAGAAACTAGTATGGTAGATACGCAGTATTTT
CDR3 protein: CASSQETSMVDTQYF

D gene: NA
V gene: TRBV6-1
J gene: TRBJ1-3
clone size: NA
CDR3 DNA: TGTGCCAGCAGCCCCAACAGGAGCCCTGGAAACACCATATATTTT
CDR3 protein: CASSPNRSPGNTIYF

D gene: TRBD2
V gene: TRBV18
J gene: TRBJ2-7
clone size: NA
CDR3 DNA: TGTGCCAGCTCACGGTCCGGGGGGTCTAGCTACGAGCAGTACTTC
CDR3 protein: CASSRSGGSSYEQYF

D gene: NA
V gene: TRBV6-6
J gene: TRBJ1-2
clone size: NA
CDR3 DNA: TGTGCCAGCTCGAAAGGGGGCTACACCTTC
CDR3 protein: CASSKGGYTF

D gene: NA
V gene: TRBV10-2
J gene: TRBJ2-2
clone size: NA
CDR3 DNA: TGCGCCAGCAGTGAGATAGGGTGGAACACCGGGGAGCTGTTTTTT
CDR3 protein: CASSEIGWNTGELFF

D gene: NA
V gene: TRBV5-8
J gene: TRBJ2-3
clone size: NA
CDR3 DNA: TGTGCCAGCAGCTTGGGAGGGTCTGGTACGCAGTATTTT
CDR3 protein: CASSLGGSGTQYF

D gene: NA
V gene: TRBV5-1
J gene: TRBJ2-2
clone size: NA
CDR3 DNA: TGCGCCAGCAGCTTGGGTTGGGGCTTGGACGGGGAGCTGTTTTTT
CDR3 protein: CASSLGWGLDGELFF

D gene: TRBD2
V gene: TRBV4-3
J gene: TRBJ2-7
clone size: NA
CDR3 DNA: TGCGCCAGCAGCCAAGAGGTGTGGGCTAGCGGGGCCGAGCAGTACTTC
CDR3 protein: CASSQEVWASGAEQYF

D gene: TRBD2
V gene: TRBV5-6
J gene: TRBJ2-5
clone size: NA
CDR3 DNA: TGTGCCAGCAGCTCGACCGTGACTAGCGGAGTACAAGAGACCCAGTACTTC
CDR3 protein: CASSSTVTSGVQETQYF

D gene: NA
V gene: TRBV19
J gene: TRBJ2-5
clone size: NA
CDR3 DNA: TGTGCCAGTAAAACGGACGGTGGAGGGGAGACCCAGTACTTC
CDR3 protein: CASKTDGGGETQYF

D gene: NA
V gene: TRBV7-8
J gene: TRBJ1-3
clone size: once
CDR3 DNA: TGTGCCAGCAGTCCCGAACGGGTCTCTGGAAACACCATATATTTT
CDR3 protein: CASSPERVSGNTIYF

D gene: NA
V gene: TRBV20-1
J gene: TRBJ2-1
clone size: NA
CDR3 DNA: TGCAGTGGAGGACACAATGAGCAGTTCTTC
CDR3 protein: CSGGHNEQFF

D gene: TRBD1
V gene: TRBV18
J gene: TRBJ1-5
clone size: NA
CDR3 DNA: TGTGCCAGCTCACCTCGGACAGGGTCCGATCAGCCCCAGCATTTT
CDR3 protein: CASSPRTGSDQPQHF

D gene: NA
V gene: TRBV4-1
J gene: TRBJ1-2
clone size: NA
CDR3 DNA: TGCGCCAGCAGCCAGCCTGGGGGGTTTAACTATGGCTACACCTTC
CDR3 protein: CASSQPGGFNYGYTF

D gene: NA
V gene: TRBV6-1
J gene: TRBJ2-3
clone size: NA
CDR3 DNA: TGTGCCAGCACGAGGTGGACAGATACGCAGTATTTT
CDR3 protein: CASTRWTDTQYF

D gene: TRBD2
V gene: TRBV29-1
J gene: TRBJ2-1
clone size: NA
CDR3 DNA: TGCAGCGTTGAGAGACTAGCGGGTTACGGTGAGCAGTTCTTC
CDR3 protein: CSVERLAGYGEQFF

D gene: TRBD2
V gene: TRBV15
J gene: TRBJ2-5
clone size: NA
CDR3 DNA: TGTGCCACCAGCAGAGGGAGCGGGGGGGCCGGAAAGACCCAGTACTTC
CDR3 protein: CATSRGSGGAGKTQYF

D gene: NA
V gene: TRBV5-1
J gene: TRBJ2-3
clone size: NA
CDR3 DNA: TGCGCCAGCAGCCCAGGAAGGGACCCGGGATACTCCACAGATACGCAGTATTTT
CDR3 protein: CASSPGRDPGYSTDTQYF

D gene: NA
V gene: TRBV6-5
J gene: TRBJ2-4
clone size: NA
CDR3 DNA: TGTGCCAGCGGCCCTAAACAGATAGCCAAAAACATTCAGTACTTC
CDR3 protein: CASGPKQIAKNIQYF

D gene: NA
V gene: TRBV29-1
J gene: TRBJ2-5
clone size: NA
CDR3 DNA: TGCAGCGGAGGCGAACCACCCCCAGAGACCCAGTACTTC
CDR3 protein: CSGGEPPPETQYF

D gene: NA
V gene: TRBV28
J gene: TRBJ1-2
clone size: few
CDR3 DNA: TGTGCCAGCAACGGGCATACGGGTTATGGCTACACCTTC
CDR3 protein: CASNGHTGYGYTF

D gene: NA
V gene: TRBV6-5
J gene: TRBJ1-6
clone size: few
CDR3 DNA: TGTGCCAGCAGCCGACAGAATTCACCCCTCCACTTT
CDR3 protein: CASSRQNSPLHF

D gene: NA
V gene: TRBV19
J gene: TRBJ1-4
clone size: NA
CDR3 DNA: TGTGCCAGTAGTATGGGGGCTGCAACTAATGAAAAACTGTTTTTT
CDR3 protein: CASSMGAATNEKLFF

D gene: NA
V gene: TRBV27
J gene: TRBJ2-1
clone size: NA
CDR3 DNA: TGTGCCAGCAGTCCCGCTAGTAGGGGTCGGAATGAGCAGTTCTTC
CDR3 protein: CASSPASRGRNEQFF

D gene: TRBD1
V gene: TRBV5-6
J gene: TRBJ1-2
clone size: NA
CDR3 DNA: TGTGCCAGCAGCTTGGCGGCAGGGGGTGGCTACACCTTC
CDR3 protein: CASSLAAGGGYTF